The 2 T cell receptor beta chains given below trace back to one sample, sequenced in a study of beta chain features in type 1 diabetes. Study-wide results and caveats: Significant though moderate, a shortening of TCRB CDR3s appeared in all four CD4+ subsets of Type 1 diabetes patients.

Isolated RNA was reverse transcribed in full, so expressed TCRB transcripts were sequenced. TCRdb's copy holds only in-frame clones and misses some; the assay was immunoSEQ multiplex PCR. The table lists roughly 340,000 clones, 10% to 15% of them singletons. These receptors have no known antigen. The sequenced sample consisted of naive CD4+ T cells from blood. These receptors originate from a woman aged 18-29 years with type 1 diabetes.

The chain links TRBV19 to TRBJ1-5; D possibly corresponds to TRBD1 (6 bases). The length of the CDR3 is 14 residues. The V gene's germline CDR1 is LNHDA and CDR2 SQIVND (reference sequence). V was clipped by 7 bases and J by 5 bases, with 15 bases between them. CDR3 nucleotides: TGTGCCAGTAAGGAGAGTAACAGGGATCAGCCCCAGCATTTT. Residues: CASKESNRDQPQHF. Complete variable domain (other parts from reference TRBV19 and TRBJ1-5): DGGITQSPKYLFRKEGQNVTLSCEQNLNHDAMYWYRQDPGQGLRLIYYSQIVNDFQKGDIAEGYSVSREKKESFPLTVTSAQKNPTAFYLCASKESNRDQPQHFGDGTRLSIL.

This rearrangement joins TRBV13 to TRBJ2-7, with a tentative D call TRBD1 (5 bases). Trimming took off 5 bases at V and 1 base at J, with 9 bases between the two ends. The germline V gene has CDR1 PRHDT and CDR2 FYEKMQ (reference sequence). The CDR3 spans 13 residues. The CDR3 here is CASSRQGSYEQYF. The DNA of the CDR3 is TGTGCCAGCAGCCGTCAGGGTTCCTACGAGCAGTACTTC.